Below, 2 T cell receptor beta chains from the same sample are listed, as sequenced in a study of T cell repertoires in cytomegalovirus infection. Which antigens these TCRs recognize remains unknown. TCRdb used MiXCR to reprocess the reads, holding one entry per CDR3 protein. The sample gives some 130,000 distinct CDR3 sequences, 32% of which show up once; roughly half is in the top ten. The input for sequencing was CD8+ T cells from cultured PBMCs, taken from culture after CMV antigen stimulation. These TCRs come from a human donor in good health (CMV status not recorded). Some clones in this sample may be carry-over from other donors' samples.

The chain has TRBV11-2 and TRBJ1-6, with TRBD1 as a possible D gene (5 bases). The V gene's germline CDR1 is SGHAT and CDR2 FQNNGV. The CDR3 is made up of 16 amino acids. V was clipped by 1 base and J by 14 bases, with 21 bases between them. The CDR3 nucleotides are TGTGCCAGCAGCTTAGCGCCCGGGGCACCTAATTCGTCCCTCCACTTT. It codes for CASSLAPGAPNSSLHF.

This clonotype occurred a few times. V gene TRBV14 combines with J gene TRBJ2-3, with 7 bases aligning to TRBD2. The germline V gene encodes CDR1 SGHDN and CDR2 FVKESK. V trimming: 3 bases; J trimming: 6 bases; junction bases outside the gene matches: 15. The CDR3 runs to 17 residues. The CDR3 bases are TGTGCCAGCAGCCAGACAGAGCGGGGCCACTTGGTGGATACGCAGTATTTT. It is translated as CASSQTERGHLVDTQYF.